This T cell receptor beta chain derives from a study of T cell responses to AZD1222 COVID-19 vaccine. The study's findings and limits: There were vaccine-associated CD4 TCRs across spike, dominant at 160-218 and 743-854. Rises in breadth and depth of Spike-specific TCRs came after two AZD1222 doses. Epitopes outside B.1.351 and B.1.1.7 mutated regions reportedly drew nearly half of spike TCRs.

This clone was seen more than once but under ten times. Its antigen is still unknown. This CDR3 has 16 amino acids. Libraries were prepared by immunoSEQ multiplex PCR; TCRdb keeps only in-frame clonotypes and omits some of them. The sample has approximately 99,000 clones, about 86% seen once. This receptor was obtained from an adult in good health. This rearrangement joins TRBV1 to TRBJ2-5. TRBV1 corresponds to a pseudogene. This sample comprised peripheral blood, obtained on day 0 of AZD1222 vaccination. The CDR3 loop is CTSSRGGPHELETQYF. CDR3 bases: TGCACCAGCAGCAGAGGGGGGCCCCACGAATTAGAGACCCAGTACTTC.